This section outlines one T cell receptor (beta chain) sequence together with its context. It has no known antigen specificity. Base-call qualities are not available, and no considerably larger clone is one nucleotide away. The data derive from a study of PD-1 blockade in mismatch repair-deficient tumors (TCRdb year 2017). Looking at the study overall: The trial enrolled 86 consecutive patients with some twelve mismatch repair-deficient cancer types between 2013 and 2016, all previously treated and progressing. Tumor-associated T cell clones in the peripheral blood of patients responding to PD-1 blockade were tracked using deep sequencing of TCR CDR3 regions. Summary of the overall study and its limitations: After pembrolizumab, tumor-resident clones, which were often undetectable in blood before treatment, expanded rapidly and then contracted, generally ahead of radiologic responses.

For each enrolled patient, mismatch repair deficiency was established using either polymerase chain reaction or immunohistochemistry. A few patients who responded to pembrolizumab therapy underwent TCR sequencing. In the phase II trial, pembrolizumab PD-1 blockade was tested prospectively in advanced mismatch repair-deficient cancers, no matter which tissue of origin the cancers came from. Serial peripheral blood T cell samples were collected before and at multiple times after starting PD-1 blockade. The timing of each blood sample was reported as weeks after the first dose of pembrolizumab. The library was made by the immunoSEQ multiplex PCR assay. Held by TCRdb, this immuneACCESS table contains in-frame sequences only and omits some clones. Under half of the omission traces to an unresolved V gene where checked; the cause of the rest is unknown. Across this sample there are 35,000 to 40,000 clones, with more than 75% seen only once. Of the sample, roughly 20% falls within the top ten clones.

V and J are trimmed by 9 bases and 6 bases, and the gene matches miss 9 bases of the junction. CDR1 is given as LNHDA and CDR2 as SQIVND, both from the germline V gene (reference sequence). Including the terminal cysteine and phenylalanine, the CDR3 comprises 13 residues. Kept here is only the CDR3 DNA, which spans 39 bases and is read in frame from base 1. The chain was built from TRBV19 and TRBJ2-3; a stretch of 7 junction bases matches TRBD1. The sequences come from peripheral blood, collected 4 weeks after starting pembrolizumab. The clonotype originates from an adult with mismatch repair-deficient cancer. The sequenced DNA is TGTGCCAGCCGGGACAGAGCCCCGGATACGCAGTATTTT. Translated, it reads CASRDRAPDTQYF.